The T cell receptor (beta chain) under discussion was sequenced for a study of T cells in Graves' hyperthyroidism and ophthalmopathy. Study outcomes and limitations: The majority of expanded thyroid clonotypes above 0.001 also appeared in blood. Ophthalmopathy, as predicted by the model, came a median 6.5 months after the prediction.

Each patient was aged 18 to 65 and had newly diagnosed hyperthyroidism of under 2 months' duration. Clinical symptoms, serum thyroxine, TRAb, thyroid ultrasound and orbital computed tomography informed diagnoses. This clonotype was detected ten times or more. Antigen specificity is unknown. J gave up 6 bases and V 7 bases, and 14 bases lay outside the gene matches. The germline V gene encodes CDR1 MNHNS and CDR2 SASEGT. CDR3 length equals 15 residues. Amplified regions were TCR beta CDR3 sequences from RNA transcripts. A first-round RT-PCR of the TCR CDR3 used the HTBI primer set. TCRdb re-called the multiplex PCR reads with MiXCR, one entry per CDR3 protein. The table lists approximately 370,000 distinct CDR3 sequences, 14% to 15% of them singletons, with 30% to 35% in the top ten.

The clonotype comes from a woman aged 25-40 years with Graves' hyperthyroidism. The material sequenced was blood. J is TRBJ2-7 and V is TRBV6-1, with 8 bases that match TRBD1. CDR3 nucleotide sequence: TGTGCCAGCATCGGGCAGAGGACAGGGTGGGTCGAGCAGTACTTC. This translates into CASIGQRTGWVEQYF.